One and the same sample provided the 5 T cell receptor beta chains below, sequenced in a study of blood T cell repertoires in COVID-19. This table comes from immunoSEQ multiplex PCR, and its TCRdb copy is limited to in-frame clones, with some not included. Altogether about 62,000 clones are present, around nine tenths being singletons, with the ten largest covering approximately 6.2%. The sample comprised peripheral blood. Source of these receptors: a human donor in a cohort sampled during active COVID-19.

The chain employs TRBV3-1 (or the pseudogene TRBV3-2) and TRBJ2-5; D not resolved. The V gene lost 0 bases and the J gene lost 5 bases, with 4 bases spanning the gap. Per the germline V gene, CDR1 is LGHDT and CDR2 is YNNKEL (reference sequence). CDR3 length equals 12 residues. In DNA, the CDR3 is TGTGCCAGCAGCCAAGATGAGGAGACCCAGTACTTC. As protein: CASSQDEETQYF.

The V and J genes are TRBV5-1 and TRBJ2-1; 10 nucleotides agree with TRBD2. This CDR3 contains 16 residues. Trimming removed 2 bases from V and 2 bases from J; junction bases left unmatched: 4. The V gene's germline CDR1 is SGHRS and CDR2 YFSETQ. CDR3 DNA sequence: TGCGCCAGCAGCTTTCTAGCGGGGGCCGCCTACAATGAGCAGTTCTTC. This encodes CASSFLAGAAYNEQFF.

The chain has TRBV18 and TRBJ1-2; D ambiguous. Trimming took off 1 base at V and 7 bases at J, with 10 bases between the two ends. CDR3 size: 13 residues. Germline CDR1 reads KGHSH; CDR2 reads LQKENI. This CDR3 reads CASSPQEDSGYTF. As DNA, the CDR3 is TGTGCCAGCTCACCACAGGAGGATTCTGGCTACACCTTC.

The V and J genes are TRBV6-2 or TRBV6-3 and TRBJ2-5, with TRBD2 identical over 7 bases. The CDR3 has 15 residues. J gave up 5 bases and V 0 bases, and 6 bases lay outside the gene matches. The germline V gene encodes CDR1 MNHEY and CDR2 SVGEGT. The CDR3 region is CASSYSRGFRETQYF. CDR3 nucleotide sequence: TGTGCCAGCAGTTACTCGCGGGGGTTTCGGGAGACCCAGTACTTC.

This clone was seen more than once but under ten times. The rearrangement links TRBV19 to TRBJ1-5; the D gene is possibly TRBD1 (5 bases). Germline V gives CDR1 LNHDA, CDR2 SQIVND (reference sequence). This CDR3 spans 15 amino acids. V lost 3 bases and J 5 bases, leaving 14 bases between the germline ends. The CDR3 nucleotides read TGTGCCAGTAGTATTGATGCAGGGAACCATCAGCCCCAGCATTTT. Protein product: CASSIDAGNHQPQHF.